This TCR beta chain derives from a study of T-cell memory formation after mild COVID-19. The wider study: TCR clusters were largely donor specific. Study results and caveats: Among clones contracting day 15 to 85, CD4/CD8 was balanced, whereas later expanders leaned CD4+. Certain responding clones were present in pre-infection memory, suggesting participation of cross-reactive memory.

The length of the CDR3 is 15 residues. V was cut by 0 bases and J by 7 bases, with 14 bases left in between. Germline V CDR1 and CDR2: SGHKS, YYEKEE (reference sequence). TCRdb reanalysed the 5' RACE reads using MiXCR and keeps one entry per CDR3 protein. The table lists about 560,000 distinct CDR3 sequences, 20% to 25% of them singletons, with approximately 8.4% in the top ten. Notes on this clonotype: Its target is not known.

V gene TRBV5-5 combines with J gene TRBJ2-1; D might be TRBD2 (5 bases). The TCR comes from an adult woman who had mild COVID-19 (a few samples of this study predate the infection). Cell type and time point are not known. The sequencing input was PBMCs or a T cell subset sorted from them (not recorded which). CDR3 sequence reads: CASSLGLRVFNEQFF. Written as DNA, the CDR3 is TGTGCCAGCAGCTTGGGATTGCGGGTTTTTAATGAGCAGTTCTTC.